This passage covers 8 T cell receptor beta chains from one sample sequenced in a study of blood T cell repertoires in COVID-19. Measured with immunoSEQ multiplex PCR; TCRdb has only the in-frame clones, and not every one. The data hold roughly 190,000 clones, with around 86% observed a single time. The sequenced material came from peripheral blood. These receptors originate from a woman aged 40 to 49 with acute or convalescent COVID-19.

The V call is TRBV3-1 (or the pseudogene TRBV3-2), the J call TRBJ1-2, with 7 bases fitting TRBD1. CDR1 LGHDT and CDR2 YNNKEL come from the germline V gene (reference sequence). There are 13 residues in the CDR3. J lost 3 bases, V lost 4 bases, and 2 bases had no gene match. DNA of the CDR3: TGTGCCAGCAGCCTCGGGACAGACTATGGCTACACCTTC. Translated, it gives CASSLGTDYGYTF.

The chain uses TRBV28 and TRBJ1-1; 8 bases are a match to TRBD1. Germline CDR1 and CDR2: MDHEN and SYDVKM. Trimming took 5 bases from V and 0 from J; bases not matched to a gene: 14. The CDR3 spans 18 residues. CDR3 in DNA: TGTGCCAGCAGTCTCCCAACCACAGGGGGACGGATGAACACTGAAGCTTTCTTT. It translates to CASSLPTTGGRMNTEAFF.

V is TRBV27 and J is TRBJ2-7; 8 nucleotides agree with TRBD2. The CDR3 is 16 residues long. The J segment lost 1 base and the V segment lost 3 bases, leaving 8 bases of the junction unmatched. Germline CDR1 MNHEY, CDR2 SMNVEV (reference sequence). DNA for the CDR3: TGTGCCAGCAGTTTGTCCAGCGGGAGTTATTCCTACGAGCAGTACTTC. Encoded protein: CASSLSSGSYSYEQYF.

The chain employs TRBV19 and TRBJ2-3; 10 bases align to TRBD1. V was clipped by 5 bases and J by 8 bases; unmatched bases: 7. The CDR3 runs 14 residues. Germline V lookup: CDR1 LNHDA, CDR2 SQIVND (reference sequence). In DNA form, the CDR3 reads TGTGCCAGTAGTGAGACAGGGGGCGCGGGTACGCAGTATTTT. Its translation: CASSETGGAGTQYF.

This sequence joins TRBV4-1 and TRBJ2-7, with TRBD2 matching 7 bases. The germline V gene encodes CDR1 MGHRA and CDR2 YSYEKL. The CDR3 is made up of 15 amino acids. J lost 6 bases, V lost 7 bases, and 15 bases had no gene match. CDR3 DNA sequence: TGCGCCAGCACTCGGGAGGAGACTAGAGGAGGCGAGCAGTACTTC. Translating gives CASTREETRGGEQYF.

The gene calls are TRBV19 and TRBJ1-3; D call uncertain. V was pared by 6 bases and J by 2 bases, with 8 bases between. CDR3 length: 13 amino acids. Germline CDR1 LNHDA, CDR2 SQIVND (reference sequence). CDR3: CASRKGAGNTIYF. The CDR3 region has the DNA TGTGCCAGTAGAAAGGGAGCTGGAAACACCATATATTTT.

V gene TRBV12-5 combines with J gene TRBJ2-3, with TRBD2 as a possible D gene (6 bases). Germline CDR1 LGHNT, CDR2 FRNRAP. The CDR3 is 14 residues long. With 2 bases removed from V and 2 bases from J, the gap between germline ends came to 8 bases. Written as DNA, the CDR3 is TGTGCTAGTGGTTTGAGCGGGTCCACAGATACGCAGTATTTT. Protein: CASGLSGSTDTQYF. Based on the CDR3 plus reference TRBV12-5 and TRBJ2-3, the full variable domain is DARVTQTPRHKVTEMGQEVTMRCQPILGHNTVFWYRQTMMQGLELLAYFRNRAPLDDSGMPKDRFSAEMPDATLATLKIQPSEPRDSAVYFCASGLSGSTDTQYFGPGTRLTVL.

This chain uses TRBV2 with TRBJ1-5; D not resolved. This CDR3 has 13 residues. The ends were cut back, 1 base at V and 5 bases at J, with 6 bases in the middle. The germline CDR1 and CDR2 sequences are SNHLY and FYNNEI. CDR3 residues: CASSEDRDQPQHF. The CDR3 DNA sequence: TGTGCCAGCAGTGAAGACCGAGATCAGCCCCAGCATTTT. Based on the CDR3 plus reference TRBV2 and TRBJ1-5, the full variable domain is EPEVTQTPSHQVTQMGQEVILRCVPISNHLYFYWYRQILGQKVEFLVSFYNNEISEKSEIFDDQFSVERPDGSNFTLKIRSTKLEDSAMYFCASSEDRDQPQHFGDGTRLSIL.